The 24 T cell receptor beta chains presented below share a single source sample, sequenced in a study of vaccination and CD4 T cells after COVID-19. Cultured CD4+ T cell DNA was sequenced using the Oncomine TCR Beta short-read assay. TCRdb re-called the PCR reads through MiXCR, storing one row per CDR3 protein. The repertoire holds about 24,000 distinct CDR3 sequences, with 45% to 50% as singletons. Which antigens these TCRs recognize remains unknown. Indicated treatment: roughly ten-day PBMC culture with coronavirus spike peptide pools or control peptides (ViraFEST assay). The sequenced material came from CD4+ T cells from blood, cultured in vitro. The source of these receptors is a human donor who had recovered from COVID-19.

This rearrangement joins TRBV6-1 to TRBJ1-5, with 9 bases fitting TRBD1. This CDR3 is built from 14 residues. From germline, CDR1 is MNHNS and CDR2 SASEGT. The V and J ends lost 6 bases and 5 bases, in that order; junction bases with no gene match: 5. CDR3 amino acids: CASSSDRGYQPQHF. CDR3 sequence (DNA): TGTGCCAGCAGCTCTGACAGGGGGTATCAGCCCCAGCATTTT.

This rearrangement joins TRBV6-5 to TRBJ1-6; 7 bases match TRBD1. CDR3 length equals 16 residues. CDR1 MNHEY and CDR2 SVGAGI come from the germline V gene. V shed 0 bases, J shed 10 bases, and the junction held 9 bases outside the gene matches. The CDR3 bases are TGTGCCAGCAGTTACTCAGACAGGGTCGCGGCATCACCCCTCCACTTT. Its translation is CASSYSDRVAASPLHF.

For this clonotype: Relative to the germline gene, one junction end is altered; a read error may explain this. The chain couples TRBV30 to TRBJ2-7; tentatively, D is TRBD2 (5 bases). Germline-derived CDR1 and CDR2 are GTSNPN and SVGIG (reference sequence). The CDR3 loop spans 11 amino acids. The chain's CDR3 is CAWSVRGPLAF. In DNA form, the CDR3 reads TGTGCCTGGAGTGTACGAGGGCCATTGGCCTTC.

This clonotype showed up just a few times. The chain joins TRBV24-1 to TRBJ1-2, with 7 positions matching TRBD1. V was pared by 3 bases and J by 8 bases, with 5 bases of the junction left unmatched. Germline CDR1 and CDR2: KGHDR and SFDVKD. CDR3 length: 13 residues. CDR3 nucleotide sequence: TGTGCCACCAGTGATCCGGGACAGTCCGGCTACACCTTC. It codes for CATSDPGQSGYTF.

This clonotype has more than one count but fewer than ten. The chain joins TRBV30 to TRBJ1-6; TRBD1 agrees at 8 bases. Trimming took 3 bases from V and 7 from J; bases not matched to a gene: 5. This CDR3 has 14 residues. Germline V gene sequence: CDR1 GTSNPN, CDR2 SVGIG (reference sequence). The CDR3 DNA sequence: TGTGCCTGGAGCCTAAGGACAGGGAATTCACCCCTCCACTTT. This codes for CAWSLRTGNSPLHF.

The J gene is TRBJ2-7, the V gene TRBV14; 11 nucleotides match TRBD2. The V segment lost 1 base and the J segment 3 bases; nucleotides outside the gene matches: 5. Germline lookup yields CDR1 SGHDN and CDR2 FVKESK. The CDR3 contains 16 residues. CDR3 DNA: TGTGCCAGCAGCCAAGGTCGGCTAGCGGGAGGCTACGAGCAGTACTTC. It yields the protein CASSQGRLAGGYEQYF.

The chain joins TRBV6-4 to TRBJ1-2, with D unclear. Trimming removed 5 bases from V and 2 bases from J, with 9 bases in between. This CDR3 is built from 13 residues. The germline CDR1 and CDR2 sequences are MRHNA and SNTAGT. CDR3 region: CASSQGRNYGYTF. CDR3 DNA: TGTGCCAGCAGTCAAGGACGGAACTATGGCTACACCTTC.

The CDR3 DNA reads as TGTGCCAGCAGTTTCTCCTCTAACTATTTTCCGTATAATTCACCCCTCCACTTT. It specifies CASSFSSNYFPYNSPLHF. V usage is TRBV27 and J usage is TRBJ1-6, with unresolved D. This CDR3 contains 18 residues. Trimming took 3 bases from V and 4 from J, leaving 19 bases between them. Per the germline V gene, CDR1 is MNHEY and CDR2 is SMNVEV (reference sequence).

V is TRBV11-1 and J is TRBJ1-2; 8 bases agree with TRBD1. The CDR3 consists of 14 residues. The germline CDR1 and CDR2 sequences are SGHAT and FQDESV (reference sequence). J was trimmed by 3 bases and V by 4 bases; bases with no gene match: 4. CDR3 loop: CASSSGQADYGYTF. Written as DNA, the CDR3 is TGTGCCAGCAGCTCGGGACAGGCGGACTATGGCTACACCTTC.

V and J are TRBV18 and TRBJ2-7; no clear D. Germline V CDR1 and CDR2: KGHSH, LQKENI. Trimming took off 3 bases at V and 10 bases at J, with 16 bases between the two ends. This CDR3 has 13 amino acids. CDR3 in DNA: TGTGCCAGCTCACCTAAGGGCGAGGCGCACCAGTACTTC. Residues: CASSPKGEAHQYF.

This clonotype was counted between two and nine times. The chain links TRBV6-4 to TRBJ1-6; no clear D. Germline CDR1 MRHNA, CDR2 SNTAGT. V dropped 2 bases and J dropped 10 bases, with 12 bases sitting between them. The CDR3 extends over 14 amino acids. CDR3 sequence reads: CASSDLPAASPLHF. CDR3 nucleotide sequence: TGTGCCAGCAGTGACCTCCCCGCGGCCTCACCCCTCCACTTT.

This chain joins TRBV7-3 and TRBJ2-2; no clear D gene. Trimming left V 2 bases short and J 4 bases short, with 5 bases between. From germline, CDR1 is SGHTA and CDR2 FQGTGA. This CDR3 is built from 13 residues. The CDR3, as DNA: TGTGCCAGCAGCTTAGGCAGCACCGGGGAGCTGTTTTTT. It codes for CASSLGSTGELFF.

This clonotype was detected only a few times. The gene calls are TRBV20-1 and TRBJ1-5; D is unclear. CDR1 and CDR2 (germline): DFQATT, SNEGSKA (reference sequence). The CDR3 has 15 residues. V was shortened by 3 bases and J by 0 bases, with 12 bases between the two germline ends. CDR3 protein: CSARTVENSNQPQHF. The DNA of the CDR3 is TGCAGTGCTAGGACCGTAGAAAATAGCAATCAGCCCCAGCATTTT.

The chain's CDR3 is CASSSFRSDLAYEQYF. Here the CDR3 DNA reads TGTGCCAGCAGCTCCTTCCGGAGTGACTTAGCCTACGAGCAGTACTTC. The chain couples TRBV7-2 to TRBJ2-7; D gene uncertain. Trimming left V 4 bases short and J 2 bases short, with 18 bases between. This CDR3 region has 16 residues. In germline, CDR1 is SGHTA, CDR2 FQGNSA.

This clonotype was found once. The chain joins TRBV29-1 to TRBJ2-1; D is unresolved. CDR3 length equals 12 residues. Germline V gene sequence: CDR1 SQVTM, CDR2 ANQGSEA. V dropped 3 bases and J dropped 8 bases, with 11 bases sitting between them. CDR3: CSVEATLDEQFF. The CDR3 DNA sequence: TGCAGCGTTGAGGCGACCTTGGATGAGCAGTTCTTC.

This chain connects TRBV20-1 to TRBJ2-7; D gene unclear. Trimming pared 2 bases from V and 7 bases from J, leaving 15 bases between. The CDR3 has 13 residues. Germline V gives CDR1 DFQATT, CDR2 SNEGSKA (reference sequence). CDR3 loop: CSARLFPYFEQYF. The CDR3 DNA sequence: TGCAGTGCTAGACTCTTCCCCTATTTTGAGCAGTACTTC.

The V and J genes are TRBV28 and TRBJ2-3; 8 positions agree with TRBD1. CDR1 is MDHEN, CDR2 SYDVKM, per germline. CDR3 size: 17 residues. With V trimmed by 3 bases and J by 6 bases, 14 bases remained unmatched. CDR3 residues: CASSFRRDRPTFDTQYF. Here the CDR3 DNA reads TGTGCCAGCAGTTTTCGGCGGGACAGGCCCACATTCGATACGCAGTATTTT.

A few counts support this clonotype. The rearrangement uses TRBV2 and TRBJ1-2; 7 positions agree with TRBD1. Losses at the gene ends were 5 bases for V and 0 bases for J; bases not matched to a gene: 3. The CDR3 totals 14 residues. CDR1 is SNHLY, CDR2 FYNNEI, per germline. CDR3 sequence reads: CASSNQGANYGYTF. The CDR3 DNA is TGTGCCAGCAGTAATCAGGGGGCTAACTATGGCTACACCTTC.

Regarding this clonotype: Sequence at one end of the junction differs from germline and may be a read error. The chain combines TRBV7-7 with TRBJ2-1; 11 bases fit TRBD2. CDR3 size: 15 residues. The germline CDR1 and CDR2 sequences are SSHAT and FNYEAQ (reference sequence). The CDR3 spells CASSQLAGVGNEQFF. In nucleotides, the CDR3 is TGTGCTAGCAGCCAACTAGCGGGAGTCGGCAATGAGCAGTTCTTC.

This rearrangement joins TRBV6-1 to TRBJ1-1; 9 bases align to TRBD1. The CDR3 runs 14 residues. Looked up from germline, CDR1 is MNHNS and CDR2 is SASEGT. With V trimmed by 7 bases and J by 1 base, 4 bases remained unmatched. CDR3 sequence (DNA): TGTGCCAGCAAATTACAGGGGGCGAACACTGAAGCTTTCTTT. Its translation: CASKLQGANTEAFF.

The chain combines TRBV5-1 with TRBJ2-6, with D possibly TRBD1 on 6 matching bases. The V end was cut by 4 bases, the J end by 0 bases, with 17 bases between. The CDR3 runs 18 residues. In germline, CDR1 is SGHRS, CDR2 YFSETQ. The DNA for the CDR3 is TGCGCCAGCAGCGATAAAGGACAGTCTTCCTCTGGGGCCAACGTCCTGACTTTC. Translation: CASSDKGQSSSGANVLTF.

J is TRBJ1-1 and V is TRBV29-1; D may be TRBD1 (6 bases). Trimming left V 1 base short and J 4 bases short, with 16 bases between. The CDR3 spans 15 residues. CDR1 and CDR2 (germline): SQVTM, ANQGSEA. This CDR3 is CSVEVRGARGTEAFF. CDR3 nucleotide sequence: TGCAGCGTTGAAGTCCGGGGGGCGCGGGGCACTGAAGCTTTCTTT.

The rearrangement joins TRBV6-2 or TRBV6-3 to TRBJ2-1; 8 bases map to TRBD2. The CDR3 is 16 residues long. CDR1 is MNHEY, CDR2 SVGEGT, per germline. V lost 6 bases and J lost 6; bases outside the gene matches: 13. CDR3 region: CASSARDPGRGNEQFF. For the CDR3, the DNA is TGTGCCAGCAGCGCCCGGGACCCCGGGAGGGGCAATGAGCAGTTCTTC.

There are a few counts of this clonotype. The genes are TRBV7-9 and TRBJ2-3; D is unclear. The CDR3 is 12 amino acids. V lost 5 bases to trimming and J lost 4 bases, with 7 bases between them. The V gene's germline CDR1 is SEHNR and CDR2 FQNEAQ (reference sequence). The DNA of the CDR3 is TGTGCCAGCAGCCCGCAATCAGATACGCAGTATTTT. Translating it yields CASSPQSDTQYF.